This TCR beta chain was recorded in a study of Ad26.COV2.S vaccination and SARS-CoV-2 variants. Study-wide points: From the TCR breadth and depth analyses, total T cell responses may have been underestimated. After vaccination, reports described spike-specific CD8+ and CD4+ T cell responses as showing substantial breadth. Spike-specific TCR breadth was greater after Ad26.COV2.S than placebo.

This clone was seen more than once but under ten times. What it binds is not known. Sequenced by immunoSEQ multiplex PCR; TCRdb stores in-frame clones only, minus some. The sample carries 300,000 to 450,000 clones, roughly 84% recorded once. The treatment: around 19 received Ad26.COV2.S at low or high dose, single or two shots; 5 received placebo; per-sample allocation not given. Samples came from day 63 after the first vaccine or placebo injection. What was given as vaccine was an Ad26 vector encoding Wuhan-strain SARS-CoV-2 spike. V was clipped by 0 bases and J by 8 bases, with 16 bases between them. Germline CDR1 is MNHEY and CDR2 is SVGEGT. The CDR3 loop spans 15 amino acids.

The specimen was peripheral blood, collected in a trial of Ad26.COV2.S vaccine versus placebo. The receptor's source is a person aged 18 to 65 who received the Ad26.COV2.S COVID-19 vaccine or a placebo. The V and J genes are TRBV6-2 or TRBV6-3 and TRBJ1-2; D perhaps matches TRBD1 (5 bases). The CDR3 coding sequence is TGTGCCAGCAGTTACTCGAGCCAGGGAGTTGGCGGCTACACCTTC. Translated, it gives CASSYSSQGVGGYTF.